This paragraph covers one T cell receptor (beta chain) sequence. Measured with immunoSEQ multiplex PCR; TCRdb has only the in-frame clones, and not every one. The repertoire has roughly 69,000 clones, nearly 98% of them found once; the top ten carry approximately 0.28%. These data are taken from a study of technical replicates of blood from a handful of donors. Sequences were obtained from T cells isolated from PBMCs. The sequence was collected from a human donor in good health.

The CDR3 nucleotides are TGTGCCAGCAGCAGGGACAGCGATCAGCCCCAGCATTTT. It translates to CASSRDSDQPQHF. The chain couples TRBV6-5 to TRBJ1-5; 7 bases match TRBD1. CDR1 is MNHEY, CDR2 SVGAGI, per germline. The length of the CDR3 is 13 residues. The junction had 4 bases not matched to a gene; V was cut back by 6 bases and J by 5 bases.